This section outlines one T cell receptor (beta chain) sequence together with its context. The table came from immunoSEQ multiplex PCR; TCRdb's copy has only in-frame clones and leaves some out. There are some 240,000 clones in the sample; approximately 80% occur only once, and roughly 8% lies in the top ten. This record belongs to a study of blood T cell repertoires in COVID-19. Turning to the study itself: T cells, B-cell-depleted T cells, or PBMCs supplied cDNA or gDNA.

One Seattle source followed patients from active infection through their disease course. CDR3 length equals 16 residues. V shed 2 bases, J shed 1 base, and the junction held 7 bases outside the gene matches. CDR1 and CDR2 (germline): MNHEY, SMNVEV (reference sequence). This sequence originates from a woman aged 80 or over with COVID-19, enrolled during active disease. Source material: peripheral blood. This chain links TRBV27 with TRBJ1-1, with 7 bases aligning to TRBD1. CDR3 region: CASSLLGGQSNTEAFF. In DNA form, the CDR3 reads TGTGCCAGCAGTTTACTCGGGGGACAGTCGAACACTGAAGCTTTCTTT.